Presented here are 13 T cell receptor beta chains from one specimen sequenced in a study of shared clonotypes between healthy human individuals. CD8 cells classed as naive were CD45RO-negative and positively selected for CCR7, excluding terminally differentiated effector memory CD45RA+ cells. Some clones are missing from TCRdb's copy, which holds only in-frame ones; the method was immunoSEQ multiplex PCR. The table lists roughly 2.1 million clones, 93% of them singletons. Material: naive CD8+ T cells from PBMCs. Receptors originate from a man in his late teens or twenties in good health. Some clones in this sample may be carry-over from other donors' samples.

Regarding this clone: In the same sample, other DNA sequences code for this CDR3. The genes are TRBV7-3 and TRBJ2-1, with 10 positions matching TRBD2. Germline CDR1 reads SGHTA; CDR2 reads FQGTGA. This CDR3 contains 15 residues. The J segment lost 4 bases and the V segment lost 4 bases, leaving 4 bases of the junction unmatched. In nucleotides, the CDR3 is TGTGCCAGCAGCTCCGGACTAGCGGCTTACAATGAGCAGTTCTTC. Its protein product is CASSSGLAAYNEQFF.

This rearrangement joins TRBV19 to TRBJ1-2; TRBD1 might be the D (6 bases). CDR3 length: 16 amino acids. V gave up 5 bases and J gave up 4 bases, with 20 bases separating them. Germline V CDR1 and CDR2: LNHDA, SQIVND (reference sequence). The CDR3 region is CASSQDRAGGGYGYTF. The CDR3 bases are TGTGCCAGTAGTCAAGATCGGGCCGGGGGCGGCTATGGCTACACCTTC.

The J gene is TRBJ2-5, the V gene TRBV15, with a possible D match to TRBD1 (5 bases). The CDR3 totals 14 residues. The germline gives CDR1 LNHNV, CDR2 YYDKDF (reference sequence). The V and J ends lost 5 bases and 1 base respectively, with 11 bases between them. The CDR3 loop is CATSPRTRQETQYF. The DNA for the CDR3 is TGTGCCACCAGCCCTAGGACACGCCAAGAGACCCAGTACTTC.

V gene TRBV27 combines with J gene TRBJ2-2; 7 nucleotides agree with TRBD2. CDR3 length: 15 residues. V gave up 2 bases and J gave up 4 bases; unmatched junction bases: 4. Germline CDR1 MNHEY, CDR2 SMNVEV (reference sequence). In nucleotides, the CDR3 is TGTGCCAGCAGTTTAGCGGGAGTCGTCACCGGGGAGCTGTTTTTT. It is translated as CASSLAGVVTGELFF.

This chain joins TRBV7-8 and TRBJ2-1, with D tentatively TRBD1 (6 bases). The CDR3 sequence is 15 residues long. With 5 bases removed from V and 6 bases from J, the gap between germline ends came to 17 bases. Per germline, CDR1 SGHVS and CDR2 FQNEAQ. CDR3 DNA sequence: TGTGCCAGCAGCGTCTACAGGGCTTTAGGCAATGAGCAGTTCTTC. It yields the protein CASSVYRALGNEQFF. Together with reference TRBV7-8 and TRBJ2-1, the CDR3 gives the full variable domain: GAGVSQSPRYKVAKRGQDVALRCDPISGHVSLFWYQQALGQGPEFLTYFQNEAQLDKSGLPSDRFFAERPEGSVSTLKIQRTQQEDSAVYLCASSVYRALGNEQFFGPGTRLTVL.

Worth noting for this clone: This sample includes further DNA sequences coding for the same CDR3. The V call is TRBV9, the J call TRBJ1-1; D might be TRBD1 (5 bases). The CDR3 consists of 13 residues. The V end lost 2 bases, the J end lost 4 bases, and 9 bases lay between the germline ends. Per germline, CDR1 SGDLS and CDR2 YYNGEE. The CDR3 region is CASSVGGSTEAFF. The DNA of the CDR3 is TGTGCCAGCAGCGTTGGGGGAAGCACTGAAGCTTTCTTT.

The chain uses TRBV9 and TRBJ2-7; TRBD2 matches at 9 bases. The germline V gene encodes CDR1 SGDLS and CDR2 YYNGEE. The CDR3 covers 16 residues. With V trimmed by 1 base and J by 0 bases, 5 bases remained unmatched. The DNA of the CDR3 is TGTGCCAGCAGCGTAACTAGCGGGTCAACCTCCTACGAGCAGTACTTC. This gives the protein CASSVTSGSTSYEQYF.

As concerns this clone: Different DNA sequences within this sample yield the same CDR3. J is TRBJ2-3 and V is TRBV10-3; the D is unclear. The CDR3 is 14 amino acids. Germline V gene sequence: CDR1 ENHRY, CDR2 SYGVKD. V lost 3 bases, J lost 1 base, and 8 bases lay in between. In nucleotides, the CDR3 is TGTGCCATCAGTGACGAGACTGGCACAGATACGCAGTATTTT. This sequence encodes CAISDETGTDTQYF.

About this clone: Within the sample, other DNA sequences also encode this same CDR3. The rearrangement joins TRBV9 to TRBJ2-3; weak D call: TRBD1 (5 bases). CDR3 size: 11 residues. V dropped 4 bases and J dropped 6 bases, with 6 bases sitting between them. In germline, CDR1 is SGDLS, CDR2 YYNGEE. CDR3: CASSPGDTQYF. CDR3 DNA: TGTGCCAGCAGCCCAGGGGATACGCAGTATTTT. Based on the CDR3 plus reference TRBV9 and TRBJ2-3, the full variable domain is DSGVTQTPKHLITATGQRVTLRCSPRSGDLSVYWYQQSLDQGLQFLIQYYNGEERAKGNILERFSAQQFPDLHSELNLSSLELGDSALYFCASSPGDTQYFGPGTRLTVL.

The genes are TRBV9 and TRBJ2-1; TRBD2 aligns across 11 bases. V lost 4 bases to trimming and J lost 4 bases; unmatched junction nucleotides: 10. The CDR3 is 17 amino acids. Germline CDR1 is SGDLS and CDR2 is YYNGEE. The CDR3 spells CASSSRDSGRGYNEQFF. The CDR3 region has the DNA TGTGCCAGCAGCTCGAGAGATAGCGGGAGGGGTTACAATGAGCAGTTCTTC.

This clone was seen a single time. Other DNA sequences in this sample translate to the same CDR3. This rearrangement joins TRBV7-9 to TRBJ2-7; D gene unclear. Trimming removed 5 bases at V and 6 bases at J, with 11 bases between. This CDR3 has 12 amino acids. Germline loops: CDR1 SEHNR, CDR2 FQNEAQ (reference sequence). The CDR3 region has the DNA TGTGCCAGCAGCCCCCTGGGGTCCGAGCAGTACTTC. It is translated as CASSPLGSEQYF.

V is TRBV19 and J is TRBJ2-7, with 8 positions matching TRBD2. The CDR3 has 15 amino acids. Germline V lookup: CDR1 LNHDA, CDR2 SQIVND (reference sequence). The J segment lost 5 bases and the V segment lost 3 bases, leaving 9 bases of the junction unmatched. DNA of the CDR3: TGTGCCAGTAGTATTGGAAGCGGGAGAGGCCACGAGCAGTACTTC. Amino acids: CASSIGSGRGHEQYF.

The chain links TRBV7-9 to TRBJ2-7; D is perhaps TRBD1 (6 bases). V lost 5 bases and J 2 bases, leaving 16 bases between the germline ends. Germline V gene data show CDR1 as SEHNR and CDR2 as FQNEAQ (reference sequence). The length of the CDR3 is 15 residues. Here the CDR3 reads CASSPRDGQTYEQYF. CDR3 nucleotide sequence: TGTGCCAGCAGCCCCAGGGACGGACAGACCTACGAGCAGTACTTC.